This T cell receptor (beta chain) was sequenced during a study of blood T cell repertoires in COVID-19. Assay: immunoSEQ multiplex PCR; the TCRdb copy retains only in-frame clones and omits some. Seen here are about 59,000 clones, roughly 84% observed once, and the top ten hold roughly 5.3%. The trim removed 3 bases at V and 4 bases at J, leaving 2 bases unmatched. Germline V lookup: CDR1 MRHNA, CDR2 SNTAGT. The CDR3 totals 14 residues. The sequencing sample was made of peripheral blood. The receptor was isolated from a man older than 75 in a cohort sampled during active COVID-19. The J gene is TRBJ2-1, the V gene TRBV6-4, with 8 bases fitting TRBD2. This CDR3 is CASSDQRGYNEQFF. The CDR3 DNA follows: TGTGCCAGCAGTGATCAGCGGGGGTACAATGAGCAGTTCTTC.